This entry lists 27 T cell receptor beta chains sequenced from one sample in a study of diagnostic markers for celiac disease. From the reads, TCRdb lists one entry per CDR3 protein and no DNA. This table lists a few thousand distinct CDR3 sequences. The sample comprised either unsorted cells or a sorted T cell fraction (not recorded which). The receptors come from a human donor. This table probably holds off-target reads from a library built for another chain.

This clonotype is labeled medium-sized based on frequency. The V gene is TRBV6-6, the J gene TRBJ1-1. The CDR3 consists of 13 residues. CDR1 and CDR2 from the germline V gene are MNHNY and SVGAGI (reference sequence). This CDR3 is CASSPSRDTEAFF.

Considering frequency, this clonotype is medium-sized (0.01 to 0.1%). The V gene is TRBV20-1, the J gene TRBJ2-1; TCRdb lists TRBD1, though no DNA is available to test this call. CDR3 size: 15 residues. The V gene's germline CDR1 is DFQATT and CDR2 SNEGSKA (reference sequence). The CDR3 is CSAEYWGTSYNEQFF.

The chain joins TRBV12-3 or TRBV12-4 to TRBJ1-3. The CDR3 loop spans 12 amino acids. The CDR3 protein is CASSPSRNTIYF.

V usage is TRBV20-1 and J usage is TRBJ2-7; TCRdb calls TRBD1, which cannot be checked without DNA. The CDR3 runs to 17 residues. From germline, CDR1 is DFQATT and CDR2 SNEGSKA (reference sequence). The CDR3: CSARLQGRDRGVYEQYF.

This chain links TRBV28 with TRBJ2-1. Germline V gene data show CDR1 as MDHEN and CDR2 as SYDVKM. The CDR3 totals 14 residues. The chain's CDR3 is CASGSGRAYNEQFF. Full variable domain (missing parts from reference TRBV28 and TRBJ2-1): DVKVTQSSRYLVKRTGEKVFLECVQDMDHENMFWYRQDPGLGLRLIYFSYDVKMKEKGDIPEGYSVSREKKERFSLILESASTNQTSMYLCASGSGRAYNEQFFGPGTRLTVL.

The rearrangement joins TRBV20-1 to TRBJ1-1; TCRdb selects TRBD1, and the lack of DNA leaves this call unchecked. This CDR3 contains 14 residues. CDR1 is DFQATT and CDR2 is SNEGSKA in the germline V gene (reference sequence). This chain's CDR3 is CSASLDRVNTEAFF.

The CDR3 spells CASSLKGLSTGELFF. The chain has TRBV7-2 and TRBJ2-2; with no DNA, the TCRdb D assignment of TRBD2 cannot be verified. Germline V gene sequence: CDR1 SGHTA, CDR2 FQGNSA. The CDR3 sequence is 15 residues long.

This sequence joins TRBV20-1 and TRBJ2-7; with no DNA, the TCRdb D assignment of TRBD1 cannot be verified. The CDR3 is 14 residues long. Germline lookup yields CDR1 DFQATT and CDR2 SNEGSKA (reference sequence). CDR3 sequence: CSARRTGQYIEQYF.

The chain uses TRBV30 and TRBJ1-4. Per the germline V gene, CDR1 is GTSNPN and CDR2 is SVGIG (reference sequence). The CDR3 consists of 14 residues. The CDR3 reads CAWSPLGGNEKLFF.

V is TRBV20-1 and J is TRBJ2-3; TCRdb's assignment of TRBD2 cannot be checked, as there is no DNA. Germline V gene sequence: CDR1 DFQATT, CDR2 SNEGSKA (reference sequence). The CDR3 sequence is 16 residues long. This CDR3 is CSAPDLLAGTTDTQYF.

This chain connects TRBV7-2 to TRBJ1-1; TCRdb's D gene call, TRBD1, goes unchecked for lack of DNA. CDR1 and CDR2 from the germline V gene are SGHTA and FQGNSA. The CDR3 is 12 amino acids. Here the CDR3 reads CASRGGNTEAFF.

The rearrangement joins TRBV29-1 to TRBJ2-2; TCRdb's D call of TRBD2 is untestable without DNA. The CDR3 extends over 13 amino acids. Germline V gives CDR1 SQVTM, CDR2 ANQGSEA. CDR3 residues: CSGARGDTGELFF.

According to its frequency, this clonotype is medium-sized (0.01 to 0.1%). V usage is TRBV4-2 and J usage is TRBJ2-5; TCRdb returns TRBD1, unconfirmable since there is no DNA. Germline values: CDR1 LGHNA, CDR2 YNFKEQ. The length of the CDR3 is 15 residues. The CDR3 is CASSQSRGSQETQYF.

The chain recombines TRBV3-1 with TRBJ2-3; TCRdb returns TRBD1, unconfirmable since there is no DNA. The germline gives CDR1 LGHDT, CDR2 YNNKEL (reference sequence). This CDR3 region has 15 residues. The CDR3 here is CASSQETGGTDTQYF.

By frequency, this clonotype registers medium-sized. CDR3 sequence: CASSPRGTVGELFF. The genes are TRBV5-1 and TRBJ2-2; the TCRdb call, TRBD1, lacks DNA for checking. This CDR3 comprises 14 residues. CDR1 SGHRS and CDR2 YFSETQ come from the germline V gene. Drawing the rest from reference TRBV5-1 and TRBJ2-2, the complete variable domain is KAGVTQTPRYLIKTRGQQVTLSCSPISGHRSVSWYQQTPGQGLQFLFEYFSETQRNKGNFPGRFSGRQFSNSRSEMNVSTLELGDSALYLCASSPRGTVGELFFGEGSRLTVL.

This clonotype is medium-sized by frequency. The rearrangement uses TRBV12-3 or TRBV12-4 and TRBJ1-4; TCRdb calls TRBD1, which cannot be checked without DNA. The CDR3 runs 12 residues. CDR3 amino acids: CASRTGFEKLFF.

This chain connects TRBV12-3 or TRBV12-4 to TRBJ2-7; the D call from TCRdb, TRBD1, cannot be confirmed without DNA. This CDR3 has 12 residues. CDR3 loop: CASSPGGGEQYF.

The J gene is TRBJ1-1, the V gene TRBV29-1; as DNA is missing, the TRBD1 call by TCRdb cannot be tested. There are 13 residues in the CDR3. Looked up from germline, CDR1 is SQVTM and CDR2 is ANQGSEA. The CDR3: CSARRGQLTEAFF.

By frequency, this clonotype registers medium-sized. J is TRBJ2-1 and V is TRBV12-3 or TRBV12-4; TCRdb's assignment of TRBD2 cannot be checked, as there is no DNA. The CDR3 runs 18 residues. This chain's CDR3 is CASSLGTSGGARPNEQFF.

This clonotype is deemed medium-sized by its frequency. The chain recombines TRBV6-5 with TRBJ1-5. The CDR3 extends over 15 amino acids. Germline V gene lookup returns CDR1 MNHEY and CDR2 SVGAGI. This CDR3 is CASSYSSGLNQPQHF.

This clonotype is deemed medium-sized (0.01 to 0.1%) by its frequency. This chain joins TRBV5-5 and TRBJ1-1. The length of the CDR3 is 13 residues. CDR1 SGHKS and CDR2 YYEKEE come from the germline V gene (reference sequence). CDR3 protein: CASSFGDNTEAFF.

This clonotype is deemed medium-sized by its frequency. The rearrangement uses TRBV27 and TRBJ2-5; the D call from TCRdb, TRBD1, cannot be confirmed without DNA. The germline gives CDR1 MNHEY, CDR2 SMNVEV (reference sequence). The CDR3 is made up of 16 amino acids. The CDR3: CASSLFRGLGTETQYF.

The V and J genes are TRBV20-1 and TRBJ1-5; TCRdb selects TRBD1, and the lack of DNA leaves this call unchecked. CDR1 is DFQATT and CDR2 is SNEGSKA in the germline V gene (reference sequence). This CDR3 has 12 amino acids. The CDR3 is CSASAPPEPQHF.

This chain links TRBV7-2 with TRBJ2-7. Germline V gene data show CDR1 as SGHTA and CDR2 as FQGNSA. The length of the CDR3 is 11 residues. The CDR3 region is CASSLGVEQYF.

The rearrangement uses TRBV18 and TRBJ1-2; TCRdb's assignment of TRBD1 cannot be checked, as there is no DNA. The CDR3 length is 14 residues. The V gene's germline CDR1 is KGHSH and CDR2 LQKENI. This CDR3 is CASSPPEGARGYTF. The full variable domain, rest sourced from reference TRBV18 and TRBJ1-2, is NAGVMQNPRHLVRRRGQEARLRCSPMKGHSHVYWYRQLPEEGLKFMVYLQKENIIDESGMPKERFSAEFPKEGPSILRIQQVVRGDSAAYFCASSPPEGARGYTFGSGTRLTVV.

Judged by frequency, this clonotype is medium-sized. The chain combines TRBV28 with TRBJ1-6. CDR3 length: 17 residues. Germline-derived CDR1 and CDR2 are MDHEN and SYDVKM. CDR3 region: CASSPPWGRPYNSPLHF.

This chain joins TRBV4-1 and TRBJ1-2; TCRdb selects TRBD1, and the lack of DNA leaves this call unchecked. The CDR3 has 14 residues. Germline V CDR1 and CDR2: MGHRA, YSYEKL. CDR3 loop: CASSQRDRGLGYTF.